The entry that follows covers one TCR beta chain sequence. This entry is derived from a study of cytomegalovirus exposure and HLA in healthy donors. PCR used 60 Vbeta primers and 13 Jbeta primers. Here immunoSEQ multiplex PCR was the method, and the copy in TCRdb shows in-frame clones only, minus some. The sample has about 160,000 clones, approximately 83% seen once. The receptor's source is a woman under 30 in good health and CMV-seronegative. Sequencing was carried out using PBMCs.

In nucleotides, the CDR3 is TGTGCCAGCAGCTTAGTTGGGACAGGGGGCTCGAATCAGCCCCAGCATTTT. It translates to CASSLVGTGGSNQPQHF. The genes are TRBV7-8 and TRBJ1-5; 12 nucleotides match TRBD1. V trimming: 1 base; J trimming: 4 bases; junction bases outside the gene matches: 5. This CDR3 has 17 amino acids. From germline, CDR1 is SGHVS and CDR2 FQNEAQ.